Listed here are 25 T cell receptor beta chains from one sample, sequenced in a study of cytomegalovirus exposure and HLA in healthy donors. Primers included in the PCR were 60 Vbeta and 13 Jbeta primers. Some clones are missing from TCRdb's copy, which holds only in-frame ones; the method was immunoSEQ multiplex PCR. The repertoire holds about 160,000 clones, with around 80% as singletons. The sequenced sample consisted of PBMCs. The receptors stem from a man aged 30-40 years in good health and CMV-seronegative.

CDR3 coding DNA: TGTGCCAGCAGCTTAACCGGGACAGGGGGCCAACAAGAGACCCAGTACTTC. Translated, it gives CASSLTGTGGQQETQYF. The chain has TRBV5-5 and TRBJ2-5, with 12 bases lining up with TRBD1. Germline V CDR1 and CDR2: SGHKS, YYEKEE (reference sequence). The V and J ends lost 2 bases and 2 bases, in that order; junction bases with no gene match: 7. The length of the CDR3 is 17 residues. The full variable domain, rest sourced from reference TRBV5-5 and TRBJ2-5, is DAGVTQSPTHLIKTRGQQVTLRCSPISGHKSVSWYQQVLGQGPQFIFQYYEKEERGRGNFPDRFSARQFPNYSSELNVNALLLGDSALYLCASSLTGTGGQQETQYFGPGTRLLVL.

The chain is built from TRBV27 and TRBJ1-1; D is ambiguous. The CDR3 is 11 residues long. Looked up from germline, CDR1 is MNHEY and CDR2 is SMNVEV (reference sequence). The V and J ends lost 7 bases and 1 base respectively, with 4 bases between them. The chain's CDR3 is CASIENTEAFF. Here the CDR3 DNA reads TGTGCCAGCATAGAGAACACTGAAGCTTTCTTT.

The J gene is TRBJ1-2, the V gene TRBV28; tentatively, D is TRBD1 (6 bases). The CDR3 sequence is 13 residues long. The germline CDR1 and CDR2 sequences are MDHEN and SYDVKM. V was pared by 2 bases and J by 8 bases, with 12 bases between. CDR3 sequence (DNA): TGTGCCAGCAGTTTAAATACAGGGAGAGGCTACACCTTC. The encoded protein is CASSLNTGRGYTF.

This clone was counted a single time. This rearrangement joins TRBV19 to TRBJ1-2; a possible D gene is TRBD1 (6 bases). V gave up 4 bases and J gave up 0 bases, with 15 bases separating them. Per germline, CDR1 LNHDA and CDR2 SQIVND (reference sequence). This CDR3 is 16 amino acids long. CDR3 sequence: CASSKFAGTPNYGYTF. In DNA, the CDR3 is TGTGCCAGTAGTAAATTTGCCGGGACACCTAACTATGGCTACACCTTC.

The chain uses TRBV28 and TRBJ2-7; a possible D gene is TRBD2 (5 bases). CDR1 is MDHEN, CDR2 SYDVKM, per germline. The V end was cut by 6 bases, the J end by 2 bases, with 17 bases between. CDR3 length: 15 amino acids. For the CDR3, the DNA is TGTGCCAGCAGACCTGGACTCCGAACCACCTACGAGCAGTACTTC. Protein product: CASRPGLRTTYEQYF.

This clone occurred once. The V and J genes are TRBV11-3 and TRBJ2-1; D is ambiguous. The germline V and J ends were trimmed by 1 base and 8 bases, with 12 bases remaining between them. The CDR3 is 14 residues long. CDR1 and CDR2 from the germline V gene are SGHNT and YENEEA. The CDR3 reads CASSLGLVSDEQFF. CDR3 nucleotide sequence: TGTGCCAGCAGCTTAGGCTTAGTATCGGATGAGCAGTTCTTC.

J is TRBJ2-5 and V is TRBV9; 7 bases map to TRBD2. The CDR3 has 15 residues. Germline values: CDR1 SGDLS, CDR2 YYNGEE. V was pared by 4 bases and J by 4 bases, with 10 bases of the junction left unmatched. The CDR3, as DNA: TGTGCCAGCAGCACCTATCGGGGGGAGGGAGAGACCCAGTACTTC. Residues: CASSTYRGEGETQYF.

The CDR3 DNA sequence: TGTGCCAGCTCACGAGGCCCCCTGTTGGACGAGCAGTACTTC. It yields the protein CASSRGPLLDEQYF. The rearrangement uses TRBV18 and TRBJ2-7; D ambiguous. This CDR3 has 14 amino acids. Germline CDR1 and CDR2: KGHSH and LQKENI. V was trimmed by 4 bases and J by 5 bases, leaving 15 bases between them.

The rearrangement links TRBV28 to TRBJ1-5, with TRBD1 matching over 11 bases. The junction had 4 bases not matched to a gene; V was cut back by 4 bases and J by 2 bases. Per germline, CDR1 MDHEN and CDR2 SYDVKM. The CDR3 is made up of 16 amino acids. In DNA, the CDR3 is TGTGCCAGCAGTTCCCGGACAGGGGGCGGCAATCAGCCCCAGCATTTT. It is translated as CASSSRTGGGNQPQHF. Together with reference TRBV28 and TRBJ1-5, the CDR3 gives the full variable domain: DVKVTQSSRYLVKRTGEKVFLECVQDMDHENMFWYRQDPGLGLRLIYFSYDVKMKEKGDIPEGYSVSREKKERFSLILESASTNQTSMYLCASSSRTGGGNQPQHFGDGTRLSIL.

The chain employs TRBV30 and TRBJ1-1, with a tentative D call TRBD1 (6 bases). This CDR3 spans 13 amino acids. Germline V gene data show CDR1 as GTSNPN and CDR2 as SVGIG (reference sequence). Trimming shortened V by 0 bases and J by 5 bases, and 10 bases separated the two germline ends. The CDR3 here is CAWSVTRGTEAFF. The CDR3 DNA follows: TGTGCCTGGAGTGTGACCAGGGGTACTGAAGCTTTCTTT.

The chain recombines TRBV6-1 with TRBJ2-5; D perhaps matches TRBD1 (6 bases). The J call may be wrong; the DNA end is better matched by TRBJ2-7. Germline values: CDR1 MNHNS, CDR2 SASEGT. The CDR3 extends over 17 amino acids. CDR3: CASSEGPGVHTIYEQYF. The CDR3 DNA follows: TGTGCCAGCAGTGAAGGACCAGGGGTACACACGATTTACGAGCAGTACTTC.

The rearrangement links TRBV19 to TRBJ2-5; the match to TRBD1 covers 12 bases. CDR3 length: 16 residues. Germline trimming cut 2 bases from V and 5 bases from J; bases unmatched to any gene: 6. CDR1 and CDR2 from the germline V gene are LNHDA and SQIVND (reference sequence). The CDR3 spells CASSILGQGAVETQYF. In DNA, the CDR3 is TGTGCCAGTAGTATACTGGGACAGGGGGCTGTTGAGACCCAGTACTTC.

V usage is TRBV4-1 and J usage is TRBJ1-1; D might be TRBD1 (6 bases). Per germline, CDR1 MGHRA and CDR2 YSYEKL. The CDR3 loop spans 15 amino acids. V was shortened by 3 bases and J by 3 bases, with 14 bases between the two germline ends. CDR3 DNA sequence: TGCGCCAGCAGCCATGGGCAGGGGAAATACACTGAAGCTTTCTTT. Protein product: CASSHGQGKYTEAFF.

The genes are TRBV9 and TRBJ2-5, with TRBD1 matching 12 bases. The J call is doubtful: the DNA matches TRBJ2-7 better. CDR3 length: 17 amino acids. Germline V gene sequence: CDR1 SGDLS, CDR2 YYNGEE. CDR3 sequence: CASTPGTGGPGPYEQYF. CDR3 DNA sequence: TGTGCCAGCACCCCCGGGACAGGGGGCCCAGGTCCCTACGAGCAGTACTTC.

This chain joins TRBV4-1 and TRBJ1-1, with 7 bases that match TRBD1. The CDR3 runs 17 residues. The J segment lost 2 bases and the V segment lost 4 bases, leaving 13 bases of the junction unmatched. From germline, CDR1 is MGHRA and CDR2 YSYEKL. The DNA for the CDR3 is TGCGCCAGCAGCCGGGATGGATCGACAGGGCTAAACACTGAAGCTTTCTTT. Translated: CASSRDGSTGLNTEAFF.

The chain couples TRBV27 to TRBJ2-7; 10 bases agree with TRBD1. This CDR3 comprises 14 residues. Germline CDR1 and CDR2: MNHEY and SMNVEV (reference sequence). Unmatched junction bases numbered 10, after V lost 7 bases and J lost 7 bases. CDR3 amino acids: CASTRQGARGEQYF. As DNA, the CDR3 is TGTGCCAGCACCCGACAGGGGGCCCGGGGGGAGCAGTACTTC.

The rearrangement uses TRBV25-1 and TRBJ2-1; D gene uncertain. From germline, CDR1 is MGHDK and CDR2 SYGVNS. The CDR3 runs 14 residues. The germline V and J ends were trimmed by 8 bases and 4 bases, with 15 bases remaining between them. The CDR3 is CASALGEVYNEQFF. CDR3 in DNA: TGTGCCAGCGCCCTGGGTGAGGTATACAATGAGCAGTTCTTC.

This chain uses TRBV7-9 with TRBJ1-5; possibly TRBD1 for D (6 bases). Trimming took 5 bases from V and 2 from J, leaving 10 bases between them. The CDR3 sequence is 14 residues long. Germline values: CDR1 SEHNR, CDR2 FQNEAQ (reference sequence). The CDR3 region is CASSDDRRNQPQHF. As DNA, the CDR3 is TGTGCCAGCAGCGATGACAGGCGCAATCAGCCCCAGCATTTT.

J is TRBJ1-5 and V is TRBV6-5; a possible D gene is TRBD1 (5 bases). Trimming shortened V by 5 bases and J by 1 base, and 12 bases separated the two germline ends. The CDR3 sequence is 15 residues long. CDR1 is MNHEY and CDR2 is SVGAGI in the germline V gene. The CDR3 region is CASSRGGVSNQPQHF. The DNA for the CDR3 is TGTGCCAGCAGTCGGGGAGGGGTGAGCAATCAGCCCCAGCATTTT.

The V gene is TRBV2, the J gene TRBJ1-1; TRBD1 matches 7 bases. The CDR3 extends over 13 amino acids. After removal of 8 bases from V and 3 bases from J, the junction contained 6 bases not matched to a gene. CDR1 and CDR2 from the germline V gene are SNHLY and FYNNEI. CDR3 nucleotides: TGTGCCAGCGGACGGGGACAGTACACTGAAGCTTTCTTT. This translates into CASGRGQYTEAFF.

V is TRBV7-9 and J is TRBJ2-3; D not resolved. This CDR3 spans 16 amino acids. Germline lookup yields CDR1 SEHNR and CDR2 FQNEAQ (reference sequence). V was cut by 5 bases and J by 1 base, with 16 bases left in between. CDR3 protein: CASSPPSPSGTDTQYF. The CDR3 DNA sequence: TGTGCCAGCAGCCCGCCATCCCCTTCGGGCACAGATACGCAGTATTTT.

This chain's CDR3 is CAISDRLAGGNEQFF. The CDR3 nucleotides read TGTGCCATCAGTGACCGACTAGCGGGAGGCAATGAGCAGTTCTTC. V gene TRBV10-3 combines with J gene TRBJ2-1, with TRBD2 identical over 13 bases. CDR3 length: 15 residues. V gave up 3 bases and J gave up 6 bases; unmatched junction bases: 2. Germline CDR1 reads ENHRY; CDR2 reads SYGVKD.

This clone was observed a handful of times. The rearrangement links TRBV7-9 to TRBJ2-2, with 8 bases fitting TRBD2. The J segment lost 6 bases and the V segment lost 3 bases, leaving 3 bases of the junction unmatched. This CDR3 is built from 14 residues. Germline V gene data show CDR1 as SEHNR and CDR2 as FQNEAQ (reference sequence). The CDR3 nucleotides read TGTGCCAGCAGCTTCTCCGGGAGGGCCGGGGAGCTGTTTTTT. This sequence encodes CASSFSGRAGELFF.

The chain couples TRBV9 to TRBJ2-1; 11 bases are a match to TRBD2. With 0 bases clipped from V and 7 bases from J, the junction kept 12 bases outside the gene matches. From germline, CDR1 is SGDLS and CDR2 YYNGEE. The CDR3 contains 18 residues. The CDR3 coding sequence is TGTGCCAGCAGCGTAGAGGTAGCGGGGGGGCGTCGGGGTAATGAGCAGTTCTTC. Translated: CASSVEVAGGRRGNEQFF.

V and J are TRBV18 and TRBJ2-7, with D possibly being TRBD2 (5 bases). This CDR3 has 13 residues. Germline-derived CDR1 and CDR2 are KGHSH and LQKENI. V lost 11 bases to trimming and J lost 4 bases, with 18 bases between them. The CDR3 DNA follows: TGTGCCTCCCAAGAGGGAGTCCGGTACGAGCAGTACTTC. Residues: CASQEGVRYEQYF.